This TCR beta chain was documented in a study of T cells in Graves' hyperthyroidism and ophthalmopathy. This clonotype was detected many times. Its target is unknown. Regions amplified from RNA transcripts were the TCR beta CDR3 regions. HTBI primers were used for first-round RT-PCR of the TCR CDR3. Each CDR3 protein is one row after TCRdb ran MiXCR on the multiplex PCR reads. The sample yields under 700,000 distinct CDR3 sequences, around 45% seen once. Findings and limits, study-wide: A model using 13 V-J features told ophthalmopathy apart from stable hyperthyroidism. Among clonotypes expanded in thyroid above 0.001, most were also found in blood.

Clinical symptoms, serum thyroxine, TRAb, thyroid ultrasound and orbital computed tomography informed diagnoses. Sequenced input: peripheral blood or thyroid tissue (not recorded which). The TCR comes from a woman under 30 with Graves' hyperthyroidism.

The DNA of the CDR3 is TGTGCCAGCAGCGTAGCAGCAACCTCAACTAATGAAAAACTGTTTTTT. As protein: CASSVAATSTNEKLFF. J is TRBJ1-4 and V is TRBV9; D not certain. The V end was cut by 0 bases, the J end by 0 bases, with 9 bases between. Germline V gene data show CDR1 as SGDLS and CDR2 as YYNGEE. The CDR3 has 16 amino acids.